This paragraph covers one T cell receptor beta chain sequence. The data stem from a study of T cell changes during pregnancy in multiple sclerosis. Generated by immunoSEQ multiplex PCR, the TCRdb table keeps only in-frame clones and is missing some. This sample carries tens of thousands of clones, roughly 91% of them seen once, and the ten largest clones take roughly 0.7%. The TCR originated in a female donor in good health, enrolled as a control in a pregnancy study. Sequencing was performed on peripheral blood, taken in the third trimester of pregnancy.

The CDR3: CASSILPSGIRNTQYF. The CDR3 bases are TGTGCCAGTAGTATCCTACCCAGCGGGATAAGAAATACGCAGTATTTT. The chain combines TRBV19 with TRBJ2-3, with TRBD2 identical over 7 bases. The V and J ends lost 3 bases and 7 bases, in that order; junction bases with no gene match: 13. Looked up from germline, CDR1 is LNHDA and CDR2 is SQIVND (reference sequence). This CDR3 comprises 16 residues.